Given below is one T cell receptor beta chain in context. The naive CD8 subset, CD45RO-negative cells positively selected for CCR7, excluded terminally differentiated effector memory CD45RA+ cells. This specimen belongs to a study of shared clonotypes between healthy human individuals. Only in-frame clones appear in the TCRdb table, and some are missing; sequencing was by immunoSEQ multiplex PCR. The sample records around 1,900,000 clones, 93% being singletons. Material for sequencing was naive CD8+ T cells from PBMCs. The receptor comes from a man younger than 35 in good health. Some clones in this sample may be carry-over from other donors' samples.

The CDR3 coding sequence is TGTGCCATCAGTGACGGTGGTAACAATGAGCAGTTCTTC. This encodes CAISDGGNNEQFF. The rearrangement uses TRBV10-3 and TRBJ2-1; D ambiguous. Trimming pared 3 bases from V and 5 bases from J, leaving 8 bases between. Germline CDR1 reads ENHRY; CDR2 reads SYGVKD. The CDR3 is made up of 13 amino acids.